The 5 T cell receptor beta chains listed next were all sequenced from one sample in a study of Ad26.COV2.S vaccination and SARS-CoV-2 variants. The repertoire was sequenced with immunoSEQ multiplex PCR; TCRdb's copy has only in-frame clones and lacks some. The sample holds 430,000 or so clones, about nine tenths seen once. The treatment denotes: 19 received Ad26.COV2.S at low or high dose, single or two shots; about 5 received placebo; per-sample allocation not given. Specimen acquisition occurred on day 63 following the initial vaccine or placebo injection. The starting material was peripheral blood, obtained in a trial of Ad26.COV2.S vaccine versus placebo. The origin of the receptors is a person between 18 and 65 years old who received the Ad26.COV2.S COVID-19 vaccine or a placebo.

The V and J genes are TRBV9 and TRBJ2-2; 7 bases align to TRBD2. Germline V gene sequence: CDR1 SGDLS, CDR2 YYNGEE. The CDR3 extends over 15 amino acids. The ends lost 0 bases at V and 6 bases at J; junction bases unmatched: 5. CDR3 region: CASSVVGGPSGELFF. The DNA of the CDR3 is TGTGCCAGCAGCGTAGTGGGAGGGCCGTCCGGGGAGCTGTTTTTT.

The chain recombines TRBV25-1 with TRBJ2-7; D gene uncertain. Germline V lookup: CDR1 MGHDK, CDR2 SYGVNS. The CDR3 runs to 13 residues. Trimming took 6 bases from V and 1 from J, leaving 10 bases between them. The CDR3 reads CASRPPDSYEQYF. The CDR3 DNA is TGTGCCAGCAGGCCTCCGGATTCCTACGAGCAGTACTTC.

The J gene is TRBJ2-6, the V gene TRBV7-3, with D uncertain. V lost 5 bases to trimming and J lost 0 bases, with 5 bases between them. The V gene's germline CDR1 is SGHTA and CDR2 FQGTGA. The CDR3 has 14 amino acids. CDR3 amino acids: CASSLFSGANVLTF. DNA of the CDR3: TGTGCCAGCAGCCTTTTCTCTGGGGCCAACGTCCTGACTTTC.

This chain uses TRBV3-1 (or the pseudogene TRBV3-2) with TRBJ2-1, with 10 positions matching TRBD2. The CDR3 has 17 residues. The germline CDR1 and CDR2 sequences are LGHDT and YNNKEL (reference sequence). The V and J ends lost 0 bases and 4 bases, in that order; junction bases with no gene match: 6. The CDR3 spells CASSQDVRTSGYNEQFF. In DNA, the CDR3 is TGTGCCAGCAGCCAAGATGTCCGGACTAGCGGTTACAATGAGCAGTTCTTC.

J is TRBJ2-1 and V is TRBV29-1; 11 bases are shared with TRBD2. Per germline, CDR1 SQVTM and CDR2 ANQGSEA. This CDR3 has 17 amino acids. Unmatched junction bases numbered 14, after V lost 3 bases and J lost 7 bases. The CDR3 sequence: CSVEPSLTSGTGNEQFF. In nucleotides, the CDR3 is TGCAGCGTTGAGCCTAGCCTGACTAGCGGGACGGGGAATGAGCAGTTCTTC.